This passage covers 7 T cell receptor beta chains from one sample sequenced in a study of blood T cells in healthy people across ages. PCR was performed a second time for about 7 to 11 cycles using a sample-barcoded 5' primer and a J-beta primer mix. TCRdb itself ran the 5' RACE reads through MiXCR, one entry per CDR3 protein. This table holds fewer than 1,200,000 distinct CDR3 sequences, approximately 26% found once. These data are also associated with another study on T cells of mothers and their children.

Sequenced sample: blood. These receptors were taken from a girl aged 2 to 10 in good health.

The chain is built from TRBV28 and TRBJ1-1; D is undetermined. CDR1 and CDR2 (germline): MDHEN, SYDVKM. Trimming cost V 6 bases and J 2 bases, with 13 bases left between them. CDR3 size: 14 residues. CDR3 DNA: TGTGCCAGCAGACCCGGACTTAACAACACTGAAGCTTTCTTT. Translated, it gives CASRPGLNNTEAFF.

This clonotype came up a few times. The rearrangement joins TRBV4-1 to TRBJ1-5, with TRBD1 matching over 8 bases. J was trimmed by 1 base and V by 4 bases; bases with no gene match: 6. Looked up from germline, CDR1 is MGHRA and CDR2 is YSYEKL. CDR3 length: 16 amino acids. CDR3 amino acids: CASSLGTGLSNQPQHF. CDR3 DNA: TGCGCCAGCAGCCTCGGGACAGGTTTGAGCAATCAGCCCCAGCATTTT.

This clonotype appeared a few times. The gene calls are TRBV4-1 and TRBJ1-1; possibly TRBD1 for D (6 bases). V was cut by 3 bases and J by 7 bases, with 12 bases left in between. Germline assignment: CDR1 MGHRA and CDR2 YSYEKL. The CDR3 runs to 13 residues. The CDR3 loop reads CASSHNRESEAFF. The CDR3, as DNA: TGCGCCAGCAGCCACAACAGGGAGAGTGAAGCTTTCTTT.

There are a few counts of this clonotype. This rearrangement joins TRBV28 to TRBJ2-4, with a tentative D call TRBD1 (6 bases). Germline loops: CDR1 MDHEN, CDR2 SYDVKM. The CDR3 totals 16 residues. With 5 bases removed from V and 5 bases from J, the gap between germline ends came to 19 bases. CDR3 sequence (DNA): TGTGCCAGCAGTCCATCCTCCAGGGGTAGGGAAAACATTCAGTACTTC. Its translation: CASSPSSRGRENIQYF. Based on the CDR3 plus reference TRBV28 and TRBJ2-4, the full variable domain is DVKVTQSSRYLVKRTGEKVFLECVQDMDHENMFWYRQDPGLGLRLIYFSYDVKMKEKGDIPEGYSVSREKKERFSLILESASTNQTSMYLCASSPSSRGRENIQYFGAGTRLSVL.

The chain couples TRBV7-2 to TRBJ2-3, with D unclear. This CDR3 comprises 16 residues. With 3 bases removed from V and 2 bases from J, the gap between germline ends came to 15 bases. Germline CDR1 reads SGHTA; CDR2 reads FQGNSA. DNA for the CDR3: TGTGCCAGCAGCTTGGGTCTCGGACGGCACACAGATACGCAGTATTTT. It specifies CASSLGLGRHTDTQYF.

This clonotype was found a few times. The chain joins TRBV12-5 to TRBJ1-1; D gene ambiguous. The CDR3 consists of 12 residues. Trimming removed 4 bases at V and 7 bases at J, with 10 bases between. CDR1 LGHNT and CDR2 FRNRAP come from the germline V gene. CDR3 sequence reads: CASGWNEIEAFF. For the CDR3, the DNA is TGTGCTAGTGGTTGGAACGAGATTGAAGCTTTCTTT.

Here the CDR3 DNA reads TGTGCCAGCAGCTTACGAACAGTAAGGGGTAGTGAGACCCAGTACTTC. This codes for CASSLRTVRGSETQYF. The V and J genes are TRBV7-9 and TRBJ2-5, with D possibly matching TRBD1 (5 bases). The CDR3 spans 16 residues. V was pared by 2 bases and J by 5 bases, with 18 bases between. CDR1 is SEHNR and CDR2 is FQNEAQ in the germline V gene (reference sequence).